This T cell receptor (beta chain) was sequenced in a study of tumor-infiltrating lymphocytes in primary liver carcinoma. The germline V and J ends were trimmed by 4 bases and 3 bases, with 15 bases remaining between them. CDR3 size: 15 residues. Germline CDR1 LGHNA, CDR2 YNFKEQ. It was unsorted whole blood that yielded blood RNA, and germline DNA was also extracted. The table lists this clonotype with a few counts. Priming with a constant-region primer yielded TCR beta cDNA from around 0.45 ug total RNA. The TCR beta library was amplified through three nested multiplex PCR rounds in a modified ARM-PCR procedure. The first two PCR rounds used TRBV1-TRBV30 primers with a Cbeta primer, 10 cycles each. TCRdb re-analysed the multiplex PCR reads in MiXCR, keeping a single row per CDR3 protein. The sample lists approximately 320,000 distinct CDR3 sequences, roughly 60% occurring once.

The chain has TRBV4-2 and TRBJ1-2, with D possibly TRBD1 on 5 matching bases. The sample comprised peripheral blood. The receptor comes from a young woman with primary liver carcinoma and hepatitis B virus infection. DNA for the CDR3: TGTGCCAGCAGCCCCGCCCATGGGGCCGACTATGGCTACACCTTC. Protein: CASSPAHGADYGYTF.